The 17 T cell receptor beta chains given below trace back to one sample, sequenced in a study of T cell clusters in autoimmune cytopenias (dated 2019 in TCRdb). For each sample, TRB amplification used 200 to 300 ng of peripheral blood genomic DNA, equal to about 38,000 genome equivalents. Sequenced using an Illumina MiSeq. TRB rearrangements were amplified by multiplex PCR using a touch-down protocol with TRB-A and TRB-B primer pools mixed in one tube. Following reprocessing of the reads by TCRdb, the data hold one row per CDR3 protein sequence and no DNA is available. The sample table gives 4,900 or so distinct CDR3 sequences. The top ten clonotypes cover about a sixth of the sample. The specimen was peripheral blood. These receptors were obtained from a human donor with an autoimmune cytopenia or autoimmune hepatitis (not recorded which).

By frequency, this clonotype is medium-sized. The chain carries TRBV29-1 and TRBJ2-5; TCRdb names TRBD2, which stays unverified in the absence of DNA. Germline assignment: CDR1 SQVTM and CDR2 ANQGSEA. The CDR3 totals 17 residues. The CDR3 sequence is CSVVFSTSGRMRETQYF.

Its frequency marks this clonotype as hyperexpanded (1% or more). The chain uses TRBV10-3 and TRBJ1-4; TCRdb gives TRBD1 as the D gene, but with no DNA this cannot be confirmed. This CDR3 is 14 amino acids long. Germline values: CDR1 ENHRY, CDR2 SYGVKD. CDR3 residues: CAISGQGAEEKLFF.

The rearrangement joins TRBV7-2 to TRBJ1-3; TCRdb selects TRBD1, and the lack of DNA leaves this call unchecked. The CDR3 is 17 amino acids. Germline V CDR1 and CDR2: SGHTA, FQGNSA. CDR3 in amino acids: CASSLGGQGLAGNTIYF.

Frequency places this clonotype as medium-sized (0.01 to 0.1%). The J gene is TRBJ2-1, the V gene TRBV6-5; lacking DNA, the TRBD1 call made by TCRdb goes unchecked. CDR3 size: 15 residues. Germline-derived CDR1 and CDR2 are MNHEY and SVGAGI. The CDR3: CASSSGGHSYNEQFF.

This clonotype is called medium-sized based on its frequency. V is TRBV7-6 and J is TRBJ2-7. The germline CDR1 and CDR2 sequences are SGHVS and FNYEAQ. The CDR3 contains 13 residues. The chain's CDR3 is CASSPDRIYEQYF.

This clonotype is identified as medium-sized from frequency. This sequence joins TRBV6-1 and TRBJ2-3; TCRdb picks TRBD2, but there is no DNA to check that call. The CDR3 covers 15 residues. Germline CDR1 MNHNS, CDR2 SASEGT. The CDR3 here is CASRLGGRGTDTQYF.

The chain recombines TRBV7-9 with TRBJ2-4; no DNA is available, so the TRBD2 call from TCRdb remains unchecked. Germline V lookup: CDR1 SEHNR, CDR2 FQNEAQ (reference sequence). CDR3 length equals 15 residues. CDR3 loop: CASSRGLAKENIQYF. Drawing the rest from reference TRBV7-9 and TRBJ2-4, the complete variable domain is DTGVSQNPRHKITKRGQNVTFRCDPISEHNRLYWYRQTLGQGPEFLTYFQNEAQLEKSRLLSDRFSAERPKGSFSTLEIQRTEQGDSAMYLCASSRGLAKENIQYFGAGTRLSVL.

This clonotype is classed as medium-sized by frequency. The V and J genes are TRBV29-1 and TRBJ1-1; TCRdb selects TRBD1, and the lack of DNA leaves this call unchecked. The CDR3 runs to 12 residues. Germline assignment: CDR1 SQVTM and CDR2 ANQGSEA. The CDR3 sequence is CSVVSQATEAFF.

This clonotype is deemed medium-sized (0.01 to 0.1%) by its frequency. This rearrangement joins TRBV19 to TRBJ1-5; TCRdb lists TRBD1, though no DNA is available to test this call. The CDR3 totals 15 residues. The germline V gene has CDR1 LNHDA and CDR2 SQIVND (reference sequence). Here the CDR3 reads CASSRRQGPNQPQHF.

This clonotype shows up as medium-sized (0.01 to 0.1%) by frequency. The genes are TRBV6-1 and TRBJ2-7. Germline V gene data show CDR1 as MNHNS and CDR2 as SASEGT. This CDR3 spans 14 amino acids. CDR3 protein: CASSSDGSLREQYF.

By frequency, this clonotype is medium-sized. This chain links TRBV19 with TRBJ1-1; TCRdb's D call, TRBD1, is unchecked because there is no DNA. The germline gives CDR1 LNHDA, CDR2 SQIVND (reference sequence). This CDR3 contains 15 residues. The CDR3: CASTLSGVVNTEAFF.

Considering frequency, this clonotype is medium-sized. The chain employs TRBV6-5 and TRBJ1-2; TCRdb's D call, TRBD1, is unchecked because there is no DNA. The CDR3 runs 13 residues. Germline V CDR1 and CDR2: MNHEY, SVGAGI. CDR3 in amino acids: CASSYERGYGYTF.

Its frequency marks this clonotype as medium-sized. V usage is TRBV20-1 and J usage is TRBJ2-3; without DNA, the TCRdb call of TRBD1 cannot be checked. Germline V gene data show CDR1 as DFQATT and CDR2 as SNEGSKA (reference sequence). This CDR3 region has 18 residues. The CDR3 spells CSASPSPGQGAGTDTQYF.

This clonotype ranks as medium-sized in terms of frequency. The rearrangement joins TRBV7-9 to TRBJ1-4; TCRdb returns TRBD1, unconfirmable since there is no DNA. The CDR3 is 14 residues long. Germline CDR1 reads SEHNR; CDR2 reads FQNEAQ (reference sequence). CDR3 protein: CASSLWGGDEKLFF.

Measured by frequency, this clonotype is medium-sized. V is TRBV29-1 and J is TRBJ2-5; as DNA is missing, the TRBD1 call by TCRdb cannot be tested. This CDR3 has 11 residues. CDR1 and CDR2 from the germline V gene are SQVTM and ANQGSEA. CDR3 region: CSVPGGETQYF.

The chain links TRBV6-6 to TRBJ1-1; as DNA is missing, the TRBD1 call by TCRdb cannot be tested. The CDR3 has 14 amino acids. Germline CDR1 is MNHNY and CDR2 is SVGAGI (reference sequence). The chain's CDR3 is CASSYLGGNTEAFF.

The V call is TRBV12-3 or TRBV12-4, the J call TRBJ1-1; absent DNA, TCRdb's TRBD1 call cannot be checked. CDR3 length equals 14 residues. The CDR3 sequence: CASRYRDRRAEAFF.